One sample yielded the 7 T cell receptor beta chains listed below, sequenced in a study of spatial heterogeneity in lung cancer. Antigens of these TCRs are unknown. General study results and limits: The study found that expanded intratumoral alpha and beta TCR counts tracked tumor mutation counts.

TCRdb re-derived calls from the 5' RACE reads in MiXCR, one entry per CDR3 protein. The sample has some 23,000 distinct CDR3 sequences; under 8% are singletons. The sample's time point: sample taken at primary tumor resection. Sequences were derived from lung tumor tissue, sampled at surgery. The receptor source for this set is a male donor with early-stage non-small cell lung cancer.

There are many counts of this clonotype. The gene calls are TRBV28 and TRBJ1-2; 9 positions agree with TRBD1. The CDR3 covers 14 residues. Germline CDR1 MDHEN, CDR2 SYDVKM. Losses at the gene ends were 5 bases for V and 5 bases for J; bases not matched to a gene: 6. Here the CDR3 reads CASSRGTGNYGYTF. In DNA, the CDR3 is TGTGCCAGCAGTCGCGGGACAGGGAATTATGGCTACACCTTC.

This clonotype has just a few counts. V usage is TRBV7-2 and J usage is TRBJ2-1; 7 positions match TRBD1. The CDR3 covers 14 residues. The germline gives CDR1 SGHTA, CDR2 FQGNSA. V lost 4 bases, J lost 6 bases, and 6 bases stayed unmatched. The CDR3 DNA sequence: TGTGCCAGCAGCTCACAGACAGGGAGCAATGAGCAGTTCTTC. This gives the protein CASSSQTGSNEQFF.

This clonotype has ten or more counts. This chain uses TRBV12-3 or TRBV12-4 with TRBJ2-2, with D possibly being TRBD1 (5 bases). CDR3 length: 15 amino acids. V dropped 5 bases and J dropped 1 base, with 11 bases sitting between them. CDR3 region: CASSRQSWNTGELFF. The CDR3 bases are TGTGCCAGCAGTCGACAGAGCTGGAACACCGGGGAGCTGTTTTTT.

This clonotype was seen only a few times. The J gene is TRBJ2-5, the V gene TRBV7-2; D unclear. Germline CDR1 reads SGHTA; CDR2 reads FQGNSA. The V gene lost 5 bases and the J gene lost 0 bases, with 10 bases spanning the gap. The CDR3 covers 14 residues. CDR3 sequence (DNA): TGTGCCAGCAGCCCCACAAGGTACCAAGAGACCCAGTACTTC. The encoded protein is CASSPTRYQETQYF.

This clonotype was seen many times. V usage is TRBV7-2 and J usage is TRBJ2-3, with 7 positions matching TRBD2. Germline V CDR1 and CDR2: SGHTA, FQGNSA. Trimming at V came to 4 bases and at J to 5 bases, leaving 9 bases not matched to a gene. This CDR3 comprises 15 residues. Written as DNA, the CDR3 is TGTGCCAGCAGCTCCCTCGGACTAGGCCGAGATACGCAGTATTTT. Translation gives CASSSLGLGRDTQYF.

This clonotype was recorded at least ten times. This rearrangement joins TRBV10-3 to TRBJ2-2, with D possibly matching TRBD1 (6 bases). The V gene lost 6 bases and the J gene lost 5 bases, with 7 bases spanning the gap. The length of the CDR3 is 12 residues. CDR1 is ENHRY, CDR2 SYGVKD, per germline. The CDR3 sequence is CAIRQGTGELFF. CDR3 DNA: TGTGCCATCAGGCAGGGGACCGGGGAGCTGTTTTTT.

The J gene is TRBJ2-6, the V gene TRBV5-5; D perhaps matches TRBD1 (6 bases). Trimming took 7 bases from V and 0 from J, leaving 14 bases between them. CDR3 length: 16 amino acids. Germline lookup yields CDR1 SGHKS and CDR2 YYEKEE (reference sequence). The DNA for the CDR3 is TGTGCCAGCCACAGGGACCCCTCCTCTGGGGCCAACGTCCTGACTTTC. Its protein is CASHRDPSSGANVLTF.